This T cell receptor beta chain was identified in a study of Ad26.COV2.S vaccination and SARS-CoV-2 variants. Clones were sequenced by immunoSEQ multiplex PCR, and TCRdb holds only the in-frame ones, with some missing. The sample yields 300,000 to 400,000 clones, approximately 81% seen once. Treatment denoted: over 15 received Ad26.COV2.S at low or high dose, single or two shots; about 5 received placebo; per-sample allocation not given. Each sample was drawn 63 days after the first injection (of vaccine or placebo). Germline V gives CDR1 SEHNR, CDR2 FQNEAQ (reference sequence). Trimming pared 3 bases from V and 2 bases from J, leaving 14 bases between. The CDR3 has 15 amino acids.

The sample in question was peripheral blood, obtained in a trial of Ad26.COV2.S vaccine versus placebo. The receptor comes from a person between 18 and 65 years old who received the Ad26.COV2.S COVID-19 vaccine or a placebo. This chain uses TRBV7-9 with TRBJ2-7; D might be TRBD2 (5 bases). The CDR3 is CASSFTNGLAYEQYF. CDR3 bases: TGTGCCAGCAGCTTTACTAACGGACTGGCCTACGAGCAGTACTTC.